Each of the 29 T cell receptor beta chains below was sequenced from the same sample in a study of response to subunit inactivated influenza vaccine. MiXCR, run by TCRdb on the RT-PCR reads, gives a single entry per CDR3 protein. The sample carries 750,000 to 850,000 distinct CDR3 sequences, roughly 18% recorded once. The specimen comprised PBMCs from blood, sampled approximately 5 days after vaccination. Receptors were obtained from a man aged 50 to 60 who received an inactivated influenza vaccine.

This clonotype was picked up a small number of times. The V and J genes are TRBV7-2 and TRBJ2-1; 12 bases fit TRBD2. The CDR3 runs 17 residues. CDR1 SGHTA and CDR2 FQGNSA come from the germline V gene. Trimming cost V 4 bases and J 7 bases; bases outside gene matches: 11. In nucleotides, the CDR3 is TGTGCCAGCAGCTCTAGCGGGGGGGCGTCATTTTGGAATGAGCAGTTCTTC. As protein: CASSSSGGASFWNEQFF.

The V and J genes are TRBV10-3 and TRBJ2-5; D is possibly TRBD1 (6 bases). The CDR3 length is 14 residues. Germline V lookup: CDR1 ENHRY, CDR2 SYGVKD. V shed 0 bases and J shed 6 bases, with 11 bases lying between them. The CDR3 loop reads CAISESVRGQTQYF. The CDR3 coding sequence is TGTGCCATCAGTGAGTCGGTCAGGGGTCAGACCCAGTACTTC.

This clonotype was counted only a few times. V usage is TRBV5-6 and J usage is TRBJ1-1, with a weak D call TRBD1 (5 bases). The length of the CDR3 is 13 residues. The germline gives CDR1 SGHDT, CDR2 YYEEEE. Trimming shortened V by 3 bases and J by 3 bases, and 9 bases separated the two germline ends. CDR3 bases: TGTGCCAGCAGCTCCAGGGTAGACACTGAAGCTTTCTTT. Protein: CASSSRVDTEAFF.

The V and J genes are TRBV20-1 and TRBJ2-1, with D possibly called TRBD1 or TRBD2 (5 bases each). Trimming stripped 6 bases from V and 0 bases from J, with 21 bases between. Germline CDR1 is DFQATT and CDR2 is SNEGSKA (reference sequence). The CDR3 consists of 17 residues. Here the CDR3 DNA reads TGCAGTGCCAGATTGGGGGAAAGCGGAATCTCCTACAATGAGCAGTTCTTC. This sequence encodes CSARLGESGISYNEQFF.

The chain is built from TRBV12-3 or TRBV12-4 and TRBJ2-7, with 8 positions matching TRBD2. CDR3 length: 14 amino acids. After removal of 6 bases from V and 3 bases from J, the junction contained 7 bases not matched to a gene. For the CDR3, the DNA is TGTGCCAGCAGCCTGACTAGCGTTGACTACGAGCAGTACTTC. Translated, it gives CASSLTSVDYEQYF.

The V gene is TRBV6-1, the J gene TRBJ2-1; 7 nucleotides agree with TRBD1. With 6 bases clipped from V and 8 bases from J, the junction kept 10 bases outside the gene matches. Germline loops: CDR1 MNHNS, CDR2 SASEGT. This CDR3 region has 14 residues. The CDR3 region is CASSRQGFMDEQFF. Here the CDR3 DNA reads TGTGCCAGCAGCCGACAGGGTTTTATGGATGAGCAGTTCTTC.

V gene TRBV5-5 combines with J gene TRBJ2-3; D is possibly TRBD1 (6 bases). The germline V and J ends were trimmed by 6 bases and 3 bases, with 11 bases remaining between them. The CDR3 consists of 13 residues. Germline assignment: CDR1 SGHKS and CDR2 YYEKEE (reference sequence). The CDR3 nucleotides read TGTGCCAGCAACAAACAGGGAACAGATACGCAGTATTTT. Protein: CASNKQGTDTQYF.

The chain links TRBV20-1 to TRBJ2-3; TRBD2 matches at 9 bases. The germline V gene encodes CDR1 DFQATT and CDR2 SNEGSKA (reference sequence). The CDR3 sequence is 16 residues long. V was pared by 6 bases and J by 1 base, with 11 bases of the junction left unmatched. The CDR3 reads CSADAIAGVRTDTQYF. Written as DNA, the CDR3 is TGCAGTGCCGATGCTATAGCGGGAGTACGCACAGATACGCAGTATTTT.

This clonotype was recorded a few times. The CDR3 DNA sequence: TGTGCCAGCAGCTCCCCCCGGACTAGCGGGGGGCTTTACAATGAGCAGTTCTTC. It yields the protein CASSSPRTSGGLYNEQFF. This chain links TRBV6-1 with TRBJ2-1; TRBD2 aligns across 14 bases. The ends lost 6 bases at V and 4 bases at J; junction bases unmatched: 11. Germline V CDR1 and CDR2: MNHNS, SASEGT. The CDR3 is made up of 18 amino acids.

V usage is TRBV6-5 and J usage is TRBJ2-1; possibly TRBD2 for D (6 bases). Looked up from germline, CDR1 is MNHEY and CDR2 is SVGAGI. CDR3 length: 15 residues. The V gene lost 2 bases and the J gene lost 9 bases, with 17 bases spanning the gap. CDR3 amino acids: CASSYGGRGDTEQFF. The CDR3, as DNA: TGTGCCAGCAGTTACGGGGGGAGAGGGGATACTGAGCAGTTCTTC.

This clonotype appeared a few times. The rearrangement uses TRBV24-1 and TRBJ2-5, with D hard to call. Germline assignment: CDR1 KGHDR and CDR2 SFDVKD. Trimming removed 1 base at V and 5 bases at J, with 10 bases between. The CDR3 loop spans 14 amino acids. The CDR3 is CATSDFGPRETQYF. The CDR3 coding sequence is TGTGCCACCAGTGATTTCGGCCCACGGGAGACCCAGTACTTC.

V gene TRBV20-1 combines with J gene TRBJ1-2, with D possibly matching TRBD1 (5 bases). V lost 3 bases and J lost 4, with 12 bases in between. Germline V gives CDR1 DFQATT, CDR2 SNEGSKA (reference sequence). The CDR3 consists of 13 residues. This chain's CDR3 is CSARDDSSYGYTF. The CDR3 region has the DNA TGCAGTGCTAGGGATGACAGCTCCTATGGCTACACCTTC.

This clonotype has a handful of counts. This chain links TRBV20-1 with TRBJ2-6, with a tentative D call TRBD1 (5 bases). Trimming removed 3 bases from V and 2 bases from J, with 11 bases in between. CDR3 size: 15 residues. The germline gives CDR1 DFQATT, CDR2 SNEGSKA (reference sequence). The CDR3: CSARGRPTGANVLTF. The CDR3, as DNA: TGCAGTGCTAGGGGGCGACCTACTGGGGCCAACGTCCTGACTTTC.

This chain connects TRBV7-9 to TRBJ2-1; D unclear. The CDR3 is 16 residues long. Trimming stripped 6 bases from V and 1 base from J, with 16 bases between. The germline CDR1 and CDR2 sequences are SEHNR and FQNEAQ (reference sequence). The CDR3 is CASRQAGDGSYNEQFF. CDR3 sequence (DNA): TGTGCCAGCAGACAAGCTGGGGATGGATCCTACAATGAGCAGTTCTTC.

The genes are TRBV20-1 and TRBJ2-7, with 9 bases fitting TRBD2. Trimming at V came to 2 bases and at J to 3 bases, leaving 5 bases not matched to a gene. The CDR3 has 14 amino acids. In germline, CDR1 is DFQATT, CDR2 SNEGSKA (reference sequence). The CDR3 is CSARLPSGNYEQYF. The CDR3 DNA sequence: TGCAGTGCTAGACTGCCTAGCGGGAACTACGAGCAGTACTTC.

The rearrangement links TRBV30 to TRBJ1-5; possible D gene TRBD1, 5 bases. Germline CDR1 is GTSNPN and CDR2 is SVGIG (reference sequence). The CDR3 covers 16 residues. V shed 3 bases and J shed 0 bases, with 15 bases lying between them. The CDR3 bases are TGTGCCTGGAGCCGAAAGGGGAGACGTAGCAATCAGCCCCAGCATTTT. It yields the protein CAWSRKGRRSNQPQHF.

This clonotype was seen a handful of times. The chain's CDR3 is CASSRAGGNEQFF. The CDR3 DNA follows: TGTGCCAGCAGTCGAGCGGGAGGGAATGAGCAGTTCTTC. The gene calls are TRBV11-2 and TRBJ2-1; 10 positions agree with TRBD2. The CDR3 has 13 residues. Per the germline V gene, CDR1 is SGHAT and CDR2 is FQNNGV. With 6 bases clipped from V and 7 bases from J, the junction kept 3 bases outside the gene matches.

The rearrangement joins TRBV12-3 or TRBV12-4 to TRBJ2-2, with D hard to call. V was shortened by 3 bases and J by 6 bases, with 5 bases between the two germline ends. CDR3 length: 12 amino acids. CDR3 nucleotides: TGTGCCAGCAGTTTCATCGCCGGGGAGCTGTTTTTT. Amino acid sequence: CASSFIAGELFF.

This chain joins TRBV11-2 and TRBJ2-1, with D possibly called TRBD1 or TRBD2 (5 bases each). The CDR3 is 14 residues long. V lost 4 bases, J lost 8 bases, and 15 bases lay in between. The germline V gene encodes CDR1 SGHAT and CDR2 FQNNGV. The CDR3 DNA sequence: TGTGCCAGCAGCTCGATGGGGGTTTGGGATGAGCAGTTCTTC. It is translated as CASSSMGVWDEQFF.

This clonotype was observed at least ten times. The chain uses TRBV20-1 and TRBJ2-1; D not resolved. CDR1 is DFQATT, CDR2 SNEGSKA, per germline (reference sequence). The V end lost 3 bases, the J end lost 5 bases, and 5 bases lay between the germline ends. The CDR3 totals 11 residues. CDR3 region: CSARIDNEQFF. The CDR3 nucleotides read TGCAGTGCTAGGATAGACAATGAGCAGTTCTTC.

The chain uses TRBV20-1 and TRBJ2-3; perhaps TRBD2 as D (5 bases). The CDR3 covers 16 residues. Trimming removed 2 bases at V and 0 bases at J, with 15 bases between. Germline CDR1 DFQATT, CDR2 SNEGSKA (reference sequence). This CDR3 is CSARPSLRTSTDTQYF. The DNA of the CDR3 is TGCAGTGCTAGACCTAGCTTGCGGACTAGCACAGATACGCAGTATTTT.

This clonotype showed up just a few times. The chain links TRBV13 to TRBJ2-7; D gene ambiguous. Trimming stripped 0 bases from V and 6 bases from J, with 15 bases between. The CDR3 runs 15 residues. CDR1 and CDR2 from the germline V gene are PRHDT and FYEKMQ (reference sequence). CDR3 DNA sequence: TGTGCCAGCAGCTTAGGGGCCGAGTTTTCGGGCGAGCAGTACTTC. Encoded protein: CASSLGAEFSGEQYF.

This clonotype was seen a handful of times. The chain has TRBV6-2 or TRBV6-3 and TRBJ2-7; a possible D gene is TRBD1 (7 bases). Trimming left V 9 bases short and J 1 base short, with 13 bases between. Per the germline V gene, CDR1 is MNHEY and CDR2 is SVGEGT. CDR3 length: 13 residues. The CDR3 protein is CASGGGWSYEQYF. For the CDR3, the DNA is TGTGCCAGTGGAGGGGGCTGGTCCTACGAGCAGTACTTC.

This clonotype has a handful of counts. The CDR3 reads CASSEQLQGAEAFF. The CDR3 coding sequence is TGCGCCAGCAGTGAGCAGCTACAGGGGGCTGAAGCTTTCTTT. V and J are TRBV10-1 and TRBJ1-1, with 8 positions matching TRBD1. This CDR3 comprises 14 residues. Trimming removed 2 bases from V and 6 bases from J; junction bases left unmatched: 5. Germline V gene sequence: CDR1 WNHNN, CDR2 SYGVQD (reference sequence).

This clonotype was seen more than once but under ten times. This sequence joins TRBV5-1 and TRBJ2-5, with D perhaps TRBD1 (6 bases). This CDR3 contains 16 residues. The germline V and J ends were trimmed by 0 bases and 4 bases, with 16 bases remaining between them. Germline loops: CDR1 SGHRS, CDR2 YFSETQ. The CDR3 region is CASSLALSGGVETQYF. The CDR3 bases are TGCGCCAGCAGCTTGGCCCTTAGTGGGGGCGTAGAGACCCAGTACTTC.

This clonotype has at least ten counts. The V call is TRBV6-1, the J call TRBJ2-1; D might be TRBD1 or TRBD2, each matching 5 bases. Per the germline V gene, CDR1 is MNHNS and CDR2 is SASEGT. V was cut by 7 bases and J by 10 bases, with 20 bases left in between. The CDR3 length is 14 residues. In nucleotides, the CDR3 is TGTGCCAGCACGACTTTGGGGCAATCGGGGGAGCAGTTCTTC. It is translated as CASTTLGQSGEQFF.

In regard to this clonotype: A read error may account for a junction end that differs from germline. The gene calls are TRBV7-7 and TRBJ2-1; 11 positions agree with TRBD2. Per germline, CDR1 SSHAT and CDR2 FNYEAQ (reference sequence). The length of the CDR3 is 15 residues. For the CDR3, the DNA is TGTGCTAGCACTCTATCTAGCGGGGGGCCCCATGAGCAGTTCTTC. Translated, it gives CASTLSSGGPHEQFF. Full variable domain (rest looked up from reference TRBV7-7 and TRBJ2-1): GAGVSQSPRYKVTKRGQDVTLRCDPISSHATLYWYQQALGQGPEFLTYFNYEAQPDKSGLPSDRFSAERPEGSISTLTIQRTEQRDSAMYRCASTLSSGGPHEQFFGPGTRLTVL.

There are a few counts of this clonotype. This rearrangement joins TRBV29-1 to TRBJ2-2; D is undetermined. Trimming cost V 0 bases and J 1 base, with 9 bases left between them. Germline V gives CDR1 SQVTM, CDR2 ANQGSEA. The CDR3 is 15 residues long. Here the CDR3 reads CSVEEWSENTGELFF. DNA of the CDR3: TGCAGCGTTGAAGAGTGGTCGGAGAACACCGGGGAGCTGTTTTTT.

The genes are TRBV20-1 and TRBJ2-4; 7 bases fit TRBD1. The CDR3 contains 14 residues. V lost 2 bases and J lost 5; bases outside the gene matches: 6. Germline CDR1 and CDR2: DFQATT and SNEGSKA (reference sequence). The CDR3 DNA is TGCAGTGCTAGAAACAGGGGTGGTGAAAACATTCAGTACTTC. Its protein is CSARNRGGENIQYF.